This passage covers 7 T cell receptor beta chains from one sample sequenced in a study of T cell responses to AZD1222 COVID-19 vaccine. Data came from immunoSEQ multiplex PCR; TCRdb stores just in-frame clones and leaves some out. The sample shows around 150,000 clones, 90% of them seen only once. The sample here was peripheral blood, taken on day 0 of AZD1222 vaccination. The receptors shown here come from an adult in good health.

V is TRBV10-2 and J is TRBJ2-1, with D possibly matching TRBD2 (6 bases). Germline CDR1 reads WSHSY; CDR2 reads SAAADI. Trimming took 10 bases from V and 10 from J, leaving 17 bases between them. The CDR3 totals 12 residues. The CDR3 DNA is TGCGCCATCCGATCTAGCGCGGGGGAGCAGTTCTTC. It yields the protein CAIRSSAGEQFF.

The chain has TRBV6-5 and TRBJ1-5, with D tentatively TRBD1 (5 bases). From germline, CDR1 is MNHEY and CDR2 SVGAGI. The germline V and J ends were trimmed by 7 bases and 0 bases, with 13 bases remaining between them. The CDR3 consists of 15 residues. CDR3 region: CASNSGWGSNQPQHF. The CDR3 region has the DNA TGTGCCAGCAACTCAGGGTGGGGTAGCAATCAGCCCCAGCATTTT.

This chain uses TRBV19 with TRBJ2-5; tentative D call: TRBD1 (6 bases). V was shortened by 7 bases and J by 1 base, with 16 bases between the two germline ends. CDR1 is LNHDA and CDR2 is SQIVND in the germline V gene (reference sequence). CDR3 length: 15 residues. As DNA, the CDR3 is TGTGCCAGTACCCCCGGCAGGGGCCCCCAAGAGACCCAGTACTTC. Residues: CASTPGRGPQETQYF.

V and J are TRBV13 and TRBJ2-5; the match to TRBD2 covers 8 bases. V gave up 5 bases and J gave up 5 bases; unmatched junction bases: 19. In germline, CDR1 is PRHDT, CDR2 FYEKMQ (reference sequence). This CDR3 has 18 residues. CDR3 bases: TGTGCCAGCAGCCGTATTAGTAGGGCGGGGGGCCCGACGGAGACCCAGTACTTC. It yields the protein CASSRISRAGGPTETQYF.

This chain uses TRBV11-2 with TRBJ2-1; 8 nucleotides align to TRBD2. J was trimmed by 9 bases and V by 0 bases; bases with no gene match: 7. This CDR3 region has 15 residues. In germline, CDR1 is SGHAT, CDR2 FQNNGV. The CDR3 DNA reads as TGTGCCAGCAGCTTAGATCGGAGCGGGAGAACTGAGCAGTTCTTC. Translated, it gives CASSLDRSGRTEQFF. The variable domain in full, with the rest retrieved from reference TRBV11-2 and TRBJ2-1, is EAGVAQSPRYKIIEKRQSVAFWCNPISGHATLYWYQQILGQGPKLLIQFQNNGVVDDSQLPKDRFSAERLKGVDSTLKIQPAKLEDSAVYLCASSLDRSGRTEQFFGPGTRLTVL.

The chain joins TRBV11-2 to TRBJ2-3; 8 bases line up with TRBD2. The CDR3 loop spans 16 amino acids. Germline CDR1 reads SGHAT; CDR2 reads FQNNGV. The V segment lost 0 bases and the J segment 5 bases; nucleotides outside the gene matches: 7. CDR3 loop: CASSLDGRGARDTQYF. DNA of the CDR3: TGTGCCAGCAGCTTAGACGGGCGGGGGGCCCGAGATACGCAGTATTTT.

The gene calls are TRBV4-2 and TRBJ1-1; maybe TRBD1 (5 bases). The germline V gene encodes CDR1 LGHNA and CDR2 YNFKEQ. V was trimmed by 4 bases and J by 2 bases, leaving 14 bases between them. This CDR3 contains 15 residues. The CDR3 DNA follows: TGTGCCAGCAGCCCATCCGGGACTGACAACACTGAAGCTTTCTTT. It yields the protein CASSPSGTDNTEAFF.